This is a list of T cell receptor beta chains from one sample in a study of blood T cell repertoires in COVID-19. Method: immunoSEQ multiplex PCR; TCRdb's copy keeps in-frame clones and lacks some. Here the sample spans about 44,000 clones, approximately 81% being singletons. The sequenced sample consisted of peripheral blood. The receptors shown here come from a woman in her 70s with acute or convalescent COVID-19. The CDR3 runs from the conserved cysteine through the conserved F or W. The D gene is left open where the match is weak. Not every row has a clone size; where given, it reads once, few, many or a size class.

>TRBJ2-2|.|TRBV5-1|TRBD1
TGCGCCAGCAGCACCGAGGGGGGACAGGGTTCCGGGGAGCTGTTTTTT
CASSTEGGQGSGELFF
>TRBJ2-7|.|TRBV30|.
TGTGCCTGGAGAAGGGCGGGGTCCTACGAGCAGTACTTC
CAWRRAGSYEQYF
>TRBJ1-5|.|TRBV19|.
TGTGCCAGTTATGAGGGGGGGGGACTCGGGCAGCCCCAGCATTTT
CASYEGGGLGQPQHF
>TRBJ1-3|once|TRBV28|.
TGTGCCAGCAGCCCACCGGGCTCTGGAAACACCATATATTTT
CASSPPGSGNTIYF
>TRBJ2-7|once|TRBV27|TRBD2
TGTGCCAGCAGTCTCCGGAGCGGGAGCGACGAGCAGTACTTC
CASSLRSGSDEQYF
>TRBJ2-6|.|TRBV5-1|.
TGCGCCAGCAGCTTCGAATTGGCCAAAACCTCTGGGGCCAACGTCCTGACTTTC
CASSFELAKTSGANVLTF
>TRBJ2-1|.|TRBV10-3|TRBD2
TGTGCCATCAGTGCCCCGTCGGGGGGGGAGCAGTTCTTC
CAISAPSGGEQFF
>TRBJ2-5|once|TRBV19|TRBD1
TGTGCCAGTAGTTCCGGACAGGTCGGGCAAGAGACCCAGTACTTC
CASSSGQVGQETQYF
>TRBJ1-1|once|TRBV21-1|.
TGTGCCAGCAGCGGACAGGGAGAGACCACTGAAGCTTTCTTT
CASSGQGETTEAFF
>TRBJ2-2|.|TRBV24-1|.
TGTGCCACCAGTGATACTAGAGTGGCCGGGGAGCTGTTTTTT
CATSDTRVAGELFF
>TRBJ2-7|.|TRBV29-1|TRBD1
TGCAGCATTTGGACAGGGGCCGCCTACGAGCAGTACTTC
CSIWTGAAYEQYF
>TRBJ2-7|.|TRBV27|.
TGTGCCAGCGGGGGGGCCCGGACCCCACCCTACGAGCAGTACTTC
CASGGARTPPYEQYF
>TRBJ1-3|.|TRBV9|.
TGTGCCAGCAGCGACGACAGGCCCCGCTCGGGAAACACCATATATTTT
CASSDDRPRSGNTIYF
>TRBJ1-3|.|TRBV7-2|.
TGTGCCAGCAGCGAAGACAGGAGAAACACCATATATTTT
CASSEDRRNTIYF
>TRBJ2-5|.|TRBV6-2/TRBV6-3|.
TGTGCCAGCAGTTACTCGAACTCGGAGACCCAGTACTTC
CASSYSNSETQYF